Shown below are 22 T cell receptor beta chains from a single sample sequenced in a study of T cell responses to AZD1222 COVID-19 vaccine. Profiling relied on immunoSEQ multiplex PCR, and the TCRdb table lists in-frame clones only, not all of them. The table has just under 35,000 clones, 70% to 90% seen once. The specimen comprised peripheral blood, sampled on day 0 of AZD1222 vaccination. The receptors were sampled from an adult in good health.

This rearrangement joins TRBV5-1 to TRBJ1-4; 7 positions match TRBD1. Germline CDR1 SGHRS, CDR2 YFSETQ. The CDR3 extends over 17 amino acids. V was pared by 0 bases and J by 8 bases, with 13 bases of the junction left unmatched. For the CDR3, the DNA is TGCGCCAGCAGCTTGGGAACAGGGGCCGCGGCCGTGGAAAAACTGTTTTTT. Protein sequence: CASSLGTGAAAVEKLFF.

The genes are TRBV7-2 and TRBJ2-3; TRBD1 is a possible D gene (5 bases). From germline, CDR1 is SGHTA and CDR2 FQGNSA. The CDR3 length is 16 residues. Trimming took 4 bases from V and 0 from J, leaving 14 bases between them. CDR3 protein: CASSSSRARSTDTQYF. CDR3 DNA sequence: TGTGCCAGCAGCTCCTCCAGGGCACGAAGCACAGATACGCAGTATTTT.

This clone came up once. The CDR3 DNA reads TGTGCCAGCAGCTTAAGTAGCGGTAATGAGCAGTTCTTC. This sequence encodes CASSLSSGNEQFF. The gene calls are TRBV7-3 and TRBJ2-1; D is possibly TRBD2 (6 bases). Germline V gene data show CDR1 as SGHTA and CDR2 as FQGTGA. This CDR3 is built from 13 residues. Between the trimmed V and J ends, which lost 1 base and 7 bases, there was a span of 8 bases.

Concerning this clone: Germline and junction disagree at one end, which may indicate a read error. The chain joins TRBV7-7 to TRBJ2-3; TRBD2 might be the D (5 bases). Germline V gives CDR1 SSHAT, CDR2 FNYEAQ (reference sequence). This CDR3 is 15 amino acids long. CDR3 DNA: TGTGCTAGCAGTCCAGGCTTCGGGGGCACAGATACGCAGTATTTT. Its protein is CASSPGFGGTDTQYF.

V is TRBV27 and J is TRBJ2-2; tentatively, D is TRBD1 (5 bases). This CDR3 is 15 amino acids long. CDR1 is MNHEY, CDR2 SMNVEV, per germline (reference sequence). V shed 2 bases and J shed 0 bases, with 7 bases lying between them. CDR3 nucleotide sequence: TGTGCCAGCAGTTTAAGGGGTACGAACACCGGGGAGCTGTTTTTT. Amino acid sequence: CASSLRGTNTGELFF.

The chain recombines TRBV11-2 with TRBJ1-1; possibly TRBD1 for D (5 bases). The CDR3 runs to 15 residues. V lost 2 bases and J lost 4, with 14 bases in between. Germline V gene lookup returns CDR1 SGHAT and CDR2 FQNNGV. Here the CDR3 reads CASSLLAGLTTEAFF. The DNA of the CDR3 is TGTGCCAGCAGCTTATTGGCAGGGCTCACCACTGAAGCTTTCTTT.

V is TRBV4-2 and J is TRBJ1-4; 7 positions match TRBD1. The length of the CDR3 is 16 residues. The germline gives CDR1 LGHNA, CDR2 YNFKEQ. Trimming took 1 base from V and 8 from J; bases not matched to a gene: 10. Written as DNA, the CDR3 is TGTGCCAGCAGCCAAGGGGGTGAACAGGGGCAAGAAAAACTGTTTTTT. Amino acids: CASSQGGEQGQEKLFF.

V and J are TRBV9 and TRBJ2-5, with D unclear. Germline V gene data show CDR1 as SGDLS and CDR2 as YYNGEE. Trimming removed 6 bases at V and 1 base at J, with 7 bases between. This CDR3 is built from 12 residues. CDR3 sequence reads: CASKGTQETQYF. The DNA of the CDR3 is TGTGCCAGCAAGGGTACCCAAGAGACCCAGTACTTC.

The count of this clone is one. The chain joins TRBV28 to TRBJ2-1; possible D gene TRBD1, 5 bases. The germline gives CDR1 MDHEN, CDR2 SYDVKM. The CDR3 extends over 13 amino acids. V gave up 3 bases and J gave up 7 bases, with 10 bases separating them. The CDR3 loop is CASSLQGPNEQFF. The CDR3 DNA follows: TGTGCCAGCAGTTTGCAGGGTCCGAATGAGCAGTTCTTC.

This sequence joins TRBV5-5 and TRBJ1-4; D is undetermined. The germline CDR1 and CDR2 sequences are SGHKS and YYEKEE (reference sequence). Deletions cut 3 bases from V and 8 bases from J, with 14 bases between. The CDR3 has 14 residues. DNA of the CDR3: TGTGCCAGCAGCTATGAGGCCGTAAGGGAAAAACTGTTTTTT. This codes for CASSYEAVREKLFF.

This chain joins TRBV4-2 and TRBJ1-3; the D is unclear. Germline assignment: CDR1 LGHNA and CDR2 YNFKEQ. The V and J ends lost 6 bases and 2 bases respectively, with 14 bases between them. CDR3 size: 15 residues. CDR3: CASRPEREPGNTIYF. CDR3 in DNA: TGTGCCAGCAGGCCGGAAAGGGAACCTGGAAACACCATATATTTT.

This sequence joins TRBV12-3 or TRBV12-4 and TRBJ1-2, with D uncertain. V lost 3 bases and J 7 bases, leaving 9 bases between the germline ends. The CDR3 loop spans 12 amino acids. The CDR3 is CASSFVRGGYTF. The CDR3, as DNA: TGTGCCAGCAGTTTCGTTAGAGGTGGCTACACCTTC.

CDR3 loop: CASSLGQGNNSPLHF. The CDR3 nucleotides are TGTGCCAGCAGCTTAGGACAGGGAAACAATTCACCCCTCCACTTT. The chain couples TRBV7-9 to TRBJ1-6, with TRBD1 matching 7 bases. This CDR3 is built from 15 residues. CDR1 SEHNR and CDR2 FQNEAQ come from the germline V gene (reference sequence). J gave up 7 bases and V 1 base, and 4 bases lay outside the gene matches.

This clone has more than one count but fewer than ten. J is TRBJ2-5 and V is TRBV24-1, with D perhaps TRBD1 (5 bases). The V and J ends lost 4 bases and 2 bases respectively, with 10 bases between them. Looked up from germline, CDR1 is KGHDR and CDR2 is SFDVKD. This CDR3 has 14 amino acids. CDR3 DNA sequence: TGTGCCACCAGTGACCCGACAGTTCAAGAGACCCAGTACTTC. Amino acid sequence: CATSDPTVQETQYF.

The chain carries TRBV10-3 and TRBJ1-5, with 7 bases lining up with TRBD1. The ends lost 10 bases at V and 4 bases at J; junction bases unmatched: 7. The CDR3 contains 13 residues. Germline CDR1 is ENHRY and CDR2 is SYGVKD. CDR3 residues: CATTGDENQPQHF. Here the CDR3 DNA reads TGTGCCACCACAGGGGACGAAAATCAGCCCCAGCATTTT.

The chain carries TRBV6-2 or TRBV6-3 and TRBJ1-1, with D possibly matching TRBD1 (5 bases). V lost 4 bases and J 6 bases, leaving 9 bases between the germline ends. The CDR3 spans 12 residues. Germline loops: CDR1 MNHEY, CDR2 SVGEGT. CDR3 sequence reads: CASSSTAPEAFF. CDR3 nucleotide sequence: TGTGCCAGCAGTTCGACAGCACCTGAAGCTTTCTTT.

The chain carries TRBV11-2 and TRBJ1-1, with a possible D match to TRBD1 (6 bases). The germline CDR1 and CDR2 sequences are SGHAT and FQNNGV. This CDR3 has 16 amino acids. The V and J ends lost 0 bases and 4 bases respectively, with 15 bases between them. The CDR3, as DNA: TGTGCCAGCAGCTTAGATCGGGGGGCCGGGACCACTGAAGCTTTCTTT. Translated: CASSLDRGAGTTEAFF. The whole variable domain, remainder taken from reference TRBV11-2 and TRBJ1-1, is EAGVAQSPRYKIIEKRQSVAFWCNPISGHATLYWYQQILGQGPKLLIQFQNNGVVDDSQLPKDRFSAERLKGVDSTLKIQPAKLEDSAVYLCASSLDRGAGTTEAFFGQGTRLTVV.

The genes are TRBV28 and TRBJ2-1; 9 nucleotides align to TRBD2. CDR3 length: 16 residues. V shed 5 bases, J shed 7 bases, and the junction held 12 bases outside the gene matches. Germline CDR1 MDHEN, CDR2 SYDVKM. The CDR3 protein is CASSPRFSGSGNEQFF. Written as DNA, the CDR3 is TGTGCCAGCAGTCCCCGGTTTAGCGGGAGTGGGAATGAGCAGTTCTTC. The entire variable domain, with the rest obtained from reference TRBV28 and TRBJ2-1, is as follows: DVKVTQSSRYLVKRTGEKVFLECVQDMDHENMFWYRQDPGLGLRLIYFSYDVKMKEKGDIPEGYSVSREKKERFSLILESASTNQTSMYLCASSPRFSGSGNEQFFGPGTRLTVL.

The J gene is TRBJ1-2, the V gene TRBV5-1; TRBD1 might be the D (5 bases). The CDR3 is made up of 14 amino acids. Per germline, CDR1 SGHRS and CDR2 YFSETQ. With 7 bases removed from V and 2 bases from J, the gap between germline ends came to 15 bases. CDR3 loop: CASAKDQGNYGYTF. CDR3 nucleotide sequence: TGCGCCAGCGCTAAGGACCAGGGCAACTATGGCTACACCTTC.

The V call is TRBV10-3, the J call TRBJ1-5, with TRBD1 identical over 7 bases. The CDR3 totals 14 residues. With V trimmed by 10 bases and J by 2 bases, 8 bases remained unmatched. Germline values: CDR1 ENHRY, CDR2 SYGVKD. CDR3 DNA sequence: TGTGCCACCGAACAGGGGCGAGGCAATCAGCCCCAGCATTTT. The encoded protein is CATEQGRGNQPQHF.

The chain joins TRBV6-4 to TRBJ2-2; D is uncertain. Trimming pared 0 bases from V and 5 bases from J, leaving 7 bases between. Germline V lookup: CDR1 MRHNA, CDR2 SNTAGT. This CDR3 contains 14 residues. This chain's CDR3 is CASSDSIETGELFF. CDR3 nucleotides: TGTGCCAGCAGTGACTCGATAGAGACCGGGGAGCTGTTTTTT.

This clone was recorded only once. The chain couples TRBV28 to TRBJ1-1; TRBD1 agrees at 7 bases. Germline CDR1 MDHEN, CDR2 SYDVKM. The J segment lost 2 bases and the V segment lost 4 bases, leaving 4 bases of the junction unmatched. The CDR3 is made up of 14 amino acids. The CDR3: CASSSAGGNTEAFF. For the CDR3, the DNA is TGTGCCAGCAGTTCTGCAGGGGGTAACACTGAAGCTTTCTTT.